This T cell receptor beta chain was identified in a study of blood T cell repertoires in COVID-19. The wider study: PBMCs, B-cell-depleted T cells, or T cells provided the cDNA or gDNA that made up the material.

This clone was counted a few times. Original processing notes: Cell counts per sample came from amplifying reference gene primers. Profiled with immunoSEQ multiplex PCR; TCRdb holds only in-frame clones, not every one. The V and J calls and clone size are taken from that table; D and trimming were inferred from the DNA. Of under 25,000 clones listed, 70% to 90% are singletons. V dropped 2 bases and J dropped 9; count of bases not matched to a gene: 6. CDR1 is SGHRS and CDR2 is YFSETQ in the germline V gene. This CDR3 has 13 residues. Sequences were obtained from peripheral blood. The chain has TRBV5-1 and TRBJ1-1, with 8 bases aligning to TRBD1. The receptor was derived from a human donor in a cohort sampled during active COVID-19. The donor label of this sample is uncertain. The DNA of the CDR3 is TGCGCCAGCAGCTTTGGACAGGGTGGAAAAGCTTTCTTT. This codes for CASSFGQGGKAFF.